The next 22 T cell receptor beta chains were all read from a single sample in a study of blood T cell repertoires in COVID-19. Sequenced by immunoSEQ multiplex PCR; TCRdb stores in-frame clones only, minus some. This sample carries fewer than 250,000 clones, approximately 85% of them seen once, and the ten largest clones take less than 8%. The sequenced material came from peripheral blood. The origin of the receptors is a woman in her forties or fifties with active or convalescent COVID-19.

The chain employs TRBV5-6 and TRBJ1-5; the match to TRBD1 covers 8 bases. Trimming took 5 bases from V and 4 from J; bases not matched to a gene: 20. The CDR3 is 19 amino acids. Per germline, CDR1 SGHDT and CDR2 YYEEEE. Written as DNA, the CDR3 is TGTGCCAGCAGTCTATACGTACAGGGGGAGTCCCTAGGGAATCAGCCCCAGCATTTT. Its protein product is CASSLYVQGESLGNQPQHF.

This chain links TRBV4-1 with TRBJ1-1; the D gene is possibly TRBD1 (5 bases). V was cut by 1 base and J by 4 bases, with 19 bases left in between. Germline V CDR1 and CDR2: MGHRA, YSYEKL. The CDR3 is 17 amino acids. Here the CDR3 reads CASSQAGRAGLGTEAFF. The CDR3 DNA is TGCGCCAGCAGCCAAGCGGGCAGGGCCGGCCTGGGCACTGAAGCTTTCTTT.

This chain joins TRBV7-3 and TRBJ1-1, with 7 nucleotides matching TRBD1. The V and J ends lost 1 base and 9 bases, in that order; junction bases with no gene match: 5. Germline-derived CDR1 and CDR2 are SGHTA and FQGTGA. This CDR3 contains 13 residues. The CDR3 here is CASSLNKGAQAFF. CDR3 sequence (DNA): TGTGCCAGCAGCTTAAATAAGGGGGCGCAAGCTTTCTTT.

This clone was recorded only once. The chain employs TRBV2 and TRBJ2-3; 10 positions agree with TRBD2. The germline V gene has CDR1 SNHLY and CDR2 FYNNEI. The junction had 25 bases not matched to a gene; V was cut back by 4 bases and J by 6 bases. There are 21 residues in the CDR3. In nucleotides, the CDR3 is TGTGCCAGCAGTGGAAGGGGAGTCTCTAGCGGGAGCAGGGGAGGGATGGATACGCAGTATTTT. Translation gives CASSGRGVSSGSRGGMDTQYF.

The chain employs TRBV5-5 and TRBJ1-3; 9 nucleotides line up with TRBD1. The germline CDR1 and CDR2 sequences are SGHKS and YYEKEE (reference sequence). The junction had 7 bases not matched to a gene; V was cut back by 3 bases and J by 0 bases. The CDR3 sequence is 17 residues long. The CDR3 is CASSWGTGRLSGNTIYF. CDR3 DNA: TGTGCCAGCAGCTGGGGGACAGGGCGACTCTCTGGAAACACCATATATTTT.

The genes are TRBV10-3 and TRBJ1-5, with D tentatively TRBD1 (6 bases). In germline, CDR1 is ENHRY, CDR2 SYGVKD. V lost 8 bases and J 3 bases, leaving 17 bases between the germline ends. The CDR3 has 15 residues. This CDR3 is CAIGGDTVHNQPQHF. The DNA of the CDR3 is TGTGCCATCGGGGGGGACACGGTACACAATCAGCCCCAGCATTTT.

The chain recombines TRBV6-5 with TRBJ2-1; D is unclear. Trimming pared 3 bases from V and 1 base from J, leaving 13 bases between. CDR3 size: 16 residues. Germline V lookup: CDR1 MNHEY, CDR2 SVGAGI. In DNA form, the CDR3 reads TGTGCCAGCAGTTATGGGCAGGCCCGTTCCTACAATGAGCAGTTCTTC. It codes for CASSYGQARSYNEQFF.

This chain links TRBV5-1 with TRBJ1-6, with TRBD1 matching 9 bases. Per germline, CDR1 SGHRS and CDR2 YFSETQ. V lost 4 bases, J lost 8 bases, and 7 bases stayed unmatched. The CDR3 consists of 15 residues. CDR3 coding DNA: TGCGCCAGCAGCGTAAGGGGACAGGGTGATTCACCCCTCCACTTT. It specifies CASSVRGQGDSPLHF.

This clone was counted only a few times. The rearrangement joins TRBV6-2 or TRBV6-3 to TRBJ2-3, with 8 bases lining up with TRBD2. The length of the CDR3 is 17 residues. The germline V gene has CDR1 MNHEY and CDR2 SVGEGT. Trimming at V came to 2 bases and at J to 1 base, leaving 8 bases not matched to a gene. This CDR3 reads CASSYAAGGLRTDTQYF. CDR3 DNA sequence: TGTGCCAGCAGTTACGCGGCGGGAGGCCTCCGCACAGATACGCAGTATTTT.

This clone was seen once. This chain uses TRBV3-1 (or the pseudogene TRBV3-2) with TRBJ1-1, with 8 positions matching TRBD1. Unmatched junction bases numbered 18, after V lost 4 bases and J lost 11 bases. Per the germline V gene, CDR1 is LGHDT and CDR2 is YNNKEL (reference sequence). The CDR3 covers 16 residues. The CDR3 sequence: CASSPQTGTGATGAFF. The CDR3 DNA reads TGTGCCAGCAGCCCCCAGACCGGGACAGGAGCCACGGGGGCTTTCTTT.

The J gene is TRBJ2-3, the V gene TRBV5-1; TRBD1 matches at 7 bases. This CDR3 has 14 residues. Losses at the gene ends were 5 bases for V and 4 bases for J; bases not matched to a gene: 7. Germline CDR1 and CDR2: SGHRS and YFSETQ. The CDR3 reads CASSTKGGADTQYF. Written as DNA, the CDR3 is TGCGCCAGCAGTACTAAAGGGGGCGCAGATACGCAGTATTTT.

The chain recombines TRBV6-1 with TRBJ1-1; no reliable D call. The CDR3 loop spans 13 amino acids. The ends were cut back, 0 bases at V and 11 bases at J, with 13 bases in the middle. The germline V gene has CDR1 MNHNS and CDR2 SASEGT. As DNA, the CDR3 is TGTGCCAGCAGTGAAGCACCGGCTGGGAGGGCTTTCTTT. Residues: CASSEAPAGRAFF.

V usage is TRBV15 and J usage is TRBJ2-3; possible D gene TRBD1, 5 bases. With 1 base removed from V and 0 bases from J, the gap between germline ends came to 14 bases. This CDR3 contains 17 residues. Germline V gene lookup returns CDR1 LNHNV and CDR2 YYDKDF (reference sequence). The CDR3 protein is CATSRVLQVTSTDTQYF. In DNA, the CDR3 is TGTGCCACCAGCAGAGTCCTACAGGTTACTAGCACAGATACGCAGTATTTT.

The chain uses TRBV5-6 and TRBJ2-5, with 9 bases aligning to TRBD1. V was clipped by 4 bases and J by 2 bases; unmatched bases: 9. The CDR3 length is 16 residues. Germline CDR1 is SGHDT and CDR2 is YYEEEE. The CDR3 sequence is CASSPERDRAQETQYF. DNA of the CDR3: TGTGCCAGCAGCCCGGAGAGGGACAGGGCACAAGAGACCCAGTACTTC.

The chain combines TRBV20-1 with TRBJ2-3; 7 positions match TRBD1. Germline V gene lookup returns CDR1 DFQATT and CDR2 SNEGSKA (reference sequence). The CDR3 has 15 residues. The ends lost 3 bases at V and 0 bases at J; junction bases unmatched: 6. Here the CDR3 DNA reads TGCAGTGCTAGTCTCGGGGACAGTAGCACAGATACGCAGTATTTT. This encodes CSASLGDSSTDTQYF.

The chain has TRBV28 and TRBJ2-3; perhaps TRBD1 as D (5 bases). Trimming pared 7 bases from V and 4 bases from J, leaving 18 bases between. The CDR3 runs to 15 residues. Germline lookup yields CDR1 MDHEN and CDR2 SYDVKM. The DNA for the CDR3 is TGTGCCAGCAATTTGGCTGGGGCCCAAGCAGATACGCAGTATTTT. This gives the protein CASNLAGAQADTQYF. Looking up the rest from reference TRBV28 and TRBJ2-3 gives the full variable domain: DVKVTQSSRYLVKRTGEKVFLECVQDMDHENMFWYRQDPGLGLRLIYFSYDVKMKEKGDIPEGYSVSREKKERFSLILESASTNQTSMYLCASNLAGAQADTQYFGPGTRLTVL.

CDR3 region: CASSLSSGYSDTQYF. CDR3 coding DNA: TGTGCCAGCAGCTTGAGTAGCGGGTACTCAGATACGCAGTATTTT. The chain is built from TRBV5-4 and TRBJ2-3, with TRBD2 identical over 7 bases. Trimming cost V 1 base and J 4 bases; bases outside gene matches: 6. Germline CDR1 and CDR2: SGHNT and YYREEE (reference sequence). This CDR3 has 15 residues.

V usage is TRBV7-2 and J usage is TRBJ2-1; 7 nucleotides line up with TRBD2. Trimming removed 1 base from V and 6 bases from J; junction bases left unmatched: 9. The CDR3 extends over 16 amino acids. CDR1 is SGHTA and CDR2 is FQGNSA in the germline V gene. The CDR3 reads CASSLDGTTRLNEQFF. The CDR3 bases are TGTGCCAGCAGCTTAGACGGGACTACGAGACTCAATGAGCAGTTCTTC.

The chain is built from TRBV9 and TRBJ1-4; TRBD1 might be the D (6 bases). Between the trimmed V and J ends, which lost 0 bases and 8 bases, there was a span of 11 bases. This CDR3 is built from 14 residues. The germline gives CDR1 SGDLS, CDR2 YYNGEE. CDR3 residues: CASSVEGGGEKLFF. For the CDR3, the DNA is TGTGCCAGCAGCGTAGAAGGGGGAGGGGAAAAACTGTTTTTT.

CDR3 amino acids: CASSPPGGVGGELFF. The CDR3, as DNA: TGTGCCAGCAGCCCCCCGGGGGGGGTGGGCGGGGAGCTGTTTTTT. This chain connects TRBV27 to TRBJ2-2, with 8 bases fitting TRBD2. This CDR3 spans 15 amino acids. Trimming removed 6 bases from V and 7 bases from J; junction bases left unmatched: 10. The germline gives CDR1 MNHEY, CDR2 SMNVEV (reference sequence).

The gene calls are TRBV6-2 or TRBV6-3 and TRBJ2-1; 7 bases match TRBD2. Germline CDR1 reads MNHEY; CDR2 reads SVGEGT. The trim removed 6 bases at V and 0 bases at J, leaving 5 bases unmatched. This CDR3 spans 15 amino acids. The CDR3 DNA follows: TGTGCCAGCAGCCCGCGGGGGAGCTCCTACAATGAGCAGTTCTTC. Translating gives CASSPRGSSYNEQFF.

The rearrangement uses TRBV2 and TRBJ2-2; TRBD2 might be the D (6 bases). From germline, CDR1 is SNHLY and CDR2 FYNNEI. V lost 10 bases and J lost 4, with 19 bases in between. The CDR3 runs to 15 residues. The CDR3 loop is CATTVGRRGTGELFF. CDR3 bases: TGTGCCACTACGGTGGGGCGGAGGGGCACCGGGGAGCTGTTTTTT.